This T cell receptor beta chain came from a study of T-cell memory formation after mild COVID-19 (dated by TCRdb to the early 2020s). Describing the broader study: TCR sequence clusters from the two donors were largely donor specific. Longitudinal TCRalpha and TCRbeta repertoire sequencing tracked T-cell clones expanding and contracting after mild COVID-19 in two donors. Two young, previously healthy adult volunteers made up the cohort, one male and one female. Findings and caveats that apply to the study as a whole: The study covered only a couple of mild cases, and larger cohorts including severe cases with pre-infection samples were considered necessary. Clones contracting from day 15 to 85 had balanced CD4/CD8 phenotypes, while a second wave expanding from day 15 to 37 was biased towards CD4+. SARS-CoV-2 specificity was not confirmed for the second-wave clones peaking on day 37. Contracting CD4+ clones were located mainly in the CM and EM memory subsets, whereas CD8+ clones were found to be enriched in EMRA. Some responding clones were detected in pre-infection memory, suggesting pre-existing cross-reactive memory T cells joined the SARS-CoV-2 response.

Remarks on this clonotype: Its antigen is not yet known. No clone much larger than this one lies a single base away; base qualities are absent.

PBMCs were isolated by Ficoll-Paque density gradient centrifugation. Instrument used: Illumina NovaSeq 6000. TCRalpha and TCRbeta cDNA libraries were built by 5'RACE with constant-segment primers, adding sample barcodes and unique molecular identifiers. Trizol reagent was used to extract RNA from every sample. The libraries were amplified in two PCR steps, and the second step added a second sample barcode and Illumina TruSeq adapters. Sequencing of libraries was performed on an Illumina NovaSeq with 2 x 150 bp paired-end reads. Under the source paper's analysis protocol: Reads were demultiplexed and collapsed into UMI-guided consensus sequences with migec v1.2.7. Using mixcr v2.1.11, the UMI consensuses were aligned to TRA and TRB V and J templates and assembled into clonotypes. A clonotype was counted as expanded or contracted only if both edgeR and NoisET called the change significant, with noise models trained on biological replicates. For edgeR calls, a false discovery rate-adjusted p below 0.01 and a log2 fold-change threshold of 1 were applied. PCA with hierarchical clustering of max-normalized trajectories of the 1000 most abundant clonotypes was used as exploratory dynamics analysis. The CD4 or CD8 phenotype of responding clones was assigned using the separately sequenced CD4+ and CD8+ repertoires. TCRdb reprocessed the public reads (quality trimming at Q25 with fastp, clone calling with MiXCR) and kept in-frame beta chains. Entries that share a CDR3 protein sequence are merged under the most common genes and DNA. The V and J calls here are based on TCRdb, not the publication. The sample table contains more than 300,000 distinct CDR3 sequences; only one count was recorded for around 13% of them. The top ten clones comprise 20% to 25% of the sample.

The CDR3 spans 19 residues, from the cysteine through the phenylalanine. The CDR3 DNA has 57 bases and is translated from base 1. The germline V gene provides CDR1 SGHDT and CDR2 YYEEEE. V is shortened by 3 bases, J by 6 bases, and the region joining them spans 28 bases. The sample was PBMCs or a T cell subset sorted from them (not recorded which). The chain joins TRBV5-6 to TRBJ2-1; the D call could be TRBD1 or TRBD2, with each sharing 5 bases. This sequence originates from a young man who had mild COVID-19 (a few samples of this study predate the infection). The sample titles of this study are shuffled in the database, so cell type and time point are left out; the donor was told from shared clones. CDR3 loop: CASSSNPLGSGIRGNEQFF. The base sequence is TGTGCCAGCAGCTCGAACCCCCTGGGATCCGGGATAAGGGGCAATGAGCAGTTCTTC.